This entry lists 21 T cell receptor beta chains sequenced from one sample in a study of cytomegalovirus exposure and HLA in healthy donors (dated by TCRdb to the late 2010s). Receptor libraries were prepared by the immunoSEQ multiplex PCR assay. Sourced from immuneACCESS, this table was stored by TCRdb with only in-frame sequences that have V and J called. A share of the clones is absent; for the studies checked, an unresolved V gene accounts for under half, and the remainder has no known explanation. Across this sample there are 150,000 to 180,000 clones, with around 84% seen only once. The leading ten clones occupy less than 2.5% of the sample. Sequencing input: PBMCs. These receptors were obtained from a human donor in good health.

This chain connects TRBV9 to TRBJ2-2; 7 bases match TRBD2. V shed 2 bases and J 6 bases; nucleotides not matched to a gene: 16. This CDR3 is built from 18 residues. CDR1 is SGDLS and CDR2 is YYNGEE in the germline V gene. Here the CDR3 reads CASSVSGSGGGSAGELFF. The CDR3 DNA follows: TGTGCCAGCAGCGTTAGCGGATCGGGCGGCGGGAGTGCCGGGGAGCTGTTTTTT.

CDR3 residues: CASSVAQGGSEQYF. DNA for the CDR3: TGTGCCAGCAGCGTAGCCCAGGGGGGCAGCGAGCAGTACTTC. The chain carries TRBV9 and TRBJ2-7, with a possible D match to TRBD1 (7 bases). CDR1 is SGDLS and CDR2 is YYNGEE in the germline V gene. The CDR3 covers 14 residues. Trimming left V 0 bases short and J 6 bases short, with 13 bases between.

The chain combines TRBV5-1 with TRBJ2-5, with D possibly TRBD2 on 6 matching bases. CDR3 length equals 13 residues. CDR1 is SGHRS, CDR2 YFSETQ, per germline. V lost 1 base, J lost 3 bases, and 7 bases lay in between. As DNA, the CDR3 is TGCGCCAGCAGCTTGCCGGGAGAAGAGACCCAGTACTTC. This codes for CASSLPGEETQYF.

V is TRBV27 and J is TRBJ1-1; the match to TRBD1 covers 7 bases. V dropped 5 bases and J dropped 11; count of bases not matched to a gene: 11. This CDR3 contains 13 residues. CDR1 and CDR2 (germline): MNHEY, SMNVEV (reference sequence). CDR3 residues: CASSPRTGAKAFF. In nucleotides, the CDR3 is TGTGCCAGCAGTCCCCGGACAGGTGCAAAGGCTTTCTTT.

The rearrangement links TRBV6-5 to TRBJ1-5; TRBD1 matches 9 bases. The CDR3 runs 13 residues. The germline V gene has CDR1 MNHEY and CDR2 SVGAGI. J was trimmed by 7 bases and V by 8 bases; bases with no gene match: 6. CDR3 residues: CASSGTGHQPQHF. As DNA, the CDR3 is TGTGCCAGCTCCGGGACAGGGCACCAGCCCCAGCATTTT.

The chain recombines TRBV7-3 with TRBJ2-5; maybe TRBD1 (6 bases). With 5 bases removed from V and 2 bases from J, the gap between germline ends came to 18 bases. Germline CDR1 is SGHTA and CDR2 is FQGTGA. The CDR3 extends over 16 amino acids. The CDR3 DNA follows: TGTGCCAGCAGCCAATCCGGTCTGAGGGGGCAAGAGACCCAGTACTTC. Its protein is CASSQSGLRGQETQYF. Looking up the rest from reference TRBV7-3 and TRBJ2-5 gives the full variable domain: GAGVSQTPSNKVTEKGKYVELRCDPISGHTALYWYRQSLGQGPEFLIYFQGTGAADDSGLPNDRFFAVRPEGSVSTLKIQRTERGDSAVYLCASSQSGLRGQETQYFGPGTRLLVL.

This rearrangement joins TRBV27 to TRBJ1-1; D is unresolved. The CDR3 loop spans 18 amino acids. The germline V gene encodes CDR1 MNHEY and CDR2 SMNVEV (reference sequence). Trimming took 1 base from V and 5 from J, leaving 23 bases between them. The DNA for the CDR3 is TGTGCCAGCAGTTTATACCCGCCGGGCAGGATTATAGCGACTGAAGCTTTCTTT. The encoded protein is CASSLYPPGRIIATEAFF.

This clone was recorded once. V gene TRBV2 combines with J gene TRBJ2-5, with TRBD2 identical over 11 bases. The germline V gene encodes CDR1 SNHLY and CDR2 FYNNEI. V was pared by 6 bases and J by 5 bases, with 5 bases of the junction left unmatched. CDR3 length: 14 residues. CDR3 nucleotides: TGTGCCAGCAGGGGGACTAGCGGTCCGGAGACCCAGTACTTC. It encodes CASRGTSGPETQYF.

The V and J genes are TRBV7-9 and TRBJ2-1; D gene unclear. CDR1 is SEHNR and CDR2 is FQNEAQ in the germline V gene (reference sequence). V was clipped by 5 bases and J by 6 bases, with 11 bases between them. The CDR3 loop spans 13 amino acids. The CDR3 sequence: CASSTRSRNEQFF. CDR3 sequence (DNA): TGTGCCAGCAGCACCAGGTCACGCAATGAGCAGTTCTTC.

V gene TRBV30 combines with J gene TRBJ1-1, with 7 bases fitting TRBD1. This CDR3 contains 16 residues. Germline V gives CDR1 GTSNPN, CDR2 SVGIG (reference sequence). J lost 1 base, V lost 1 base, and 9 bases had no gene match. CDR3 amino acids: CAWSAGRQGKNTEAFF. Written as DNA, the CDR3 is TGTGCCTGGAGTGCCGGGCGACAGGGCAAGAACACTGAAGCTTTCTTT.

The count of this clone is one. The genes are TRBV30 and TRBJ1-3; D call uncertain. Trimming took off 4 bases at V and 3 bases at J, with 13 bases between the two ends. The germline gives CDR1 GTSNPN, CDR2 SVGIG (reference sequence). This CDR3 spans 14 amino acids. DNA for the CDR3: TGTGCCTGGAAAAGCTTCGATTATGGAAACACCATATATTTT. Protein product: CAWKSFDYGNTIYF.

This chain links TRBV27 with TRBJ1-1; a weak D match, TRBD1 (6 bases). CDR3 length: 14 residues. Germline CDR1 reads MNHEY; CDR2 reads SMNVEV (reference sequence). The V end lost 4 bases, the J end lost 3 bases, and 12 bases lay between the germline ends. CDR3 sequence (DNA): TGTGCCAGCAGTTCACAGGGACCGTACACTGAAGCTTTCTTT. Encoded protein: CASSSQGPYTEAFF.

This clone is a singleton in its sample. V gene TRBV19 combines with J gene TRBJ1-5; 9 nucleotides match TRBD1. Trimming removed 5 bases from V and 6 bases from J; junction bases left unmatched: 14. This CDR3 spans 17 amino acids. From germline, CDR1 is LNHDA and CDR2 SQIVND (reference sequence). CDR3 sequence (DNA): TGTGCCAGTAGTCTTATCAACAGGGGGCGAACCAGTCAGCCCCAGCATTTT. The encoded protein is CASSLINRGRTSQPQHF.

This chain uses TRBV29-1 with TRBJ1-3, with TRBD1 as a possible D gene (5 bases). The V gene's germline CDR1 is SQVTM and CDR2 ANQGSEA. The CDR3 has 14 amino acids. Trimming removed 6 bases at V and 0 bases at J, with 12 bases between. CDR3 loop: CSVAQGSSGNTIYF. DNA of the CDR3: TGCAGCGTCGCTCAGGGCAGCTCTGGAAACACCATATATTTT.

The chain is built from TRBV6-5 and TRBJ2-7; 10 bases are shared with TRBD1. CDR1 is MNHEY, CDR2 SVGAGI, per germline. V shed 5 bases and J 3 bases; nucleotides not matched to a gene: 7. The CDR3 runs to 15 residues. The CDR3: CASSKTGTGVYEQYF. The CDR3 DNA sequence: TGTGCCAGCAGTAAGACCGGGACAGGGGTCTACGAGCAGTACTTC.

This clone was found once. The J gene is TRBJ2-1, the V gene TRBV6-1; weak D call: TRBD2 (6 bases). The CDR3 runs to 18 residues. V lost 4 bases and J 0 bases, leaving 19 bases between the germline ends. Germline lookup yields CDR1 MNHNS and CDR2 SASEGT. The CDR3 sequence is CASSGRGVAVSSYNEQFF. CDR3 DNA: TGTGCCAGCAGTGGAAGAGGGGTAGCGGTTAGCTCCTACAATGAGCAGTTCTTC.

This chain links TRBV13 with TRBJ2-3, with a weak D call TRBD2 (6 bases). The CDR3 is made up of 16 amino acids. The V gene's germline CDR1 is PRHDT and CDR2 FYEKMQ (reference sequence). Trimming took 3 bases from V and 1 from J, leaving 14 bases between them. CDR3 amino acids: CASSFMWRGRTDTQYF. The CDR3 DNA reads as TGTGCCAGCAGCTTTATGTGGCGGGGTCGCACAGATACGCAGTATTTT. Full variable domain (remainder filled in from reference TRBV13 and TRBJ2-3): AAGVIQSPRHLIKEKRETATLKCYPIPRHDTVYWYQQGPGQDPQFLISFYEKMQSDKGSIPDRFSAQQFSDYHSELNMSSLELGDSALYFCASSFMWRGRTDTQYFGPGTRLTVL.

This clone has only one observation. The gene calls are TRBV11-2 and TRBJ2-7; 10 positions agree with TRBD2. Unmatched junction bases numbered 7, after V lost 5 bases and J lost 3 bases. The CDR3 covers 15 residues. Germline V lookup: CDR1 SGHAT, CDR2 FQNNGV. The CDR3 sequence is CASSPRRLAGYEQYF. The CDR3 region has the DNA TGTGCCAGCAGCCCCCGTCGACTAGCGGGCTACGAGCAGTACTTC.

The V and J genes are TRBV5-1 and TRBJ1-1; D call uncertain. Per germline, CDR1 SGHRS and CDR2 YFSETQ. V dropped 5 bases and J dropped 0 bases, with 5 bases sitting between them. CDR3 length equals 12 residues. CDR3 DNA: TGCGCCAGCAGTGCGTTGAACACTGAAGCTTTCTTT. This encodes CASSALNTEAFF.

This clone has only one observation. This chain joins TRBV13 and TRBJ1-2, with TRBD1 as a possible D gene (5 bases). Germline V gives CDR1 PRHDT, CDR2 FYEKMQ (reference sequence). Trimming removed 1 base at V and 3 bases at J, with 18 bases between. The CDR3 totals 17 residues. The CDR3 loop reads CASSLEAGYRRDYGYTF. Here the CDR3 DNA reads TGTGCCAGCAGCTTAGAGGCAGGGTATAGGAGGGACTATGGCTACACCTTC.

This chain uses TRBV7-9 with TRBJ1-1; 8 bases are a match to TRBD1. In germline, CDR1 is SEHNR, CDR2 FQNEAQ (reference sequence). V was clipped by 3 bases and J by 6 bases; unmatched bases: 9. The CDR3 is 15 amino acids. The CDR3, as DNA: TGTGCCAGCAGCTTTGGACAGGGCGATGATTCTGAAGCTTTCTTT. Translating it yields CASSFGQGDDSEAFF.